Below are 27 T cell receptor beta chains sequenced from a single sample in a study of regulatory T cells in long-lasting Graves disease. Time point reported: newly diagnosed GD, antithyroid drugs for less than 3 months. RNA from PBMCs was the source of the TCR library. Researchers made TCR beta libraries by using iRepertoire HTBI primers and running Arm-PCR on CDR3 regions. TCRdb independently ran MiXCR on the multiplex PCR reads; one entry per CDR3 protein. This sample has about 240,000 distinct CDR3 sequences, with about 19% found just once. This specimen consisted of peripheral blood mononuclear cells (PBMCs), obtained at new diagnosis, from a patient treated with antithyroid drugs. The receptors stem from a female donor with Graves disease.

This sequence joins TRBV3-1 and TRBJ1-6; tentatively, D is TRBD1 (5 bases). In germline, CDR1 is LGHDT, CDR2 YNNKEL (reference sequence). CDR3 length: 16 amino acids. The V end was cut by 1 base, the J end by 8 bases, with 15 bases between. The CDR3 coding sequence is TGTGCCAGCAGCCAAGGTGGGGGAGGTAATTATTCACCCCTCCACTTT. Translating gives CASSQGGGGNYSPLHF.

The V and J genes are TRBV5-4 and TRBJ2-7; D perhaps matches TRBD1 (6 bases). The CDR3 extends over 14 amino acids. From germline, CDR1 is SGHNT and CDR2 YYREEE (reference sequence). Trimming removed 5 bases from V and 2 bases from J, with 14 bases in between. CDR3 DNA sequence: TGTGCCAGCAGTAGTGTGGCAGGGGCCTACGAGCAGTACTTC. The encoded protein is CASSSVAGAYEQYF.

The chain couples TRBV4-1 to TRBJ2-5; 9 bases fit TRBD2. Germline V gene lookup returns CDR1 MGHRA and CDR2 YSYEKL. Losses at the gene ends were 3 bases for V and 4 bases for J; bases not matched to a gene: 9. CDR3 size: 16 residues. CDR3: CASSQGPIAGVETQYF. In DNA, the CDR3 is TGCGCCAGCAGCCAGGGCCCAATAGCGGGAGTAGAGACCCAGTACTTC.

This clonotype was detected a few times. The V gene is TRBV19, the J gene TRBJ2-4; D might be TRBD1 or TRBD2, each matching 5 bases. V was clipped by 2 bases and J by 11 bases, with 16 bases between them. The CDR3 totals 14 residues. From germline, CDR1 is LNHDA and CDR2 SQIVND (reference sequence). CDR3 nucleotides: TGTGCCAGTAGTATAAACGGGGCCGGAGGTTTTCAGTACTTC. It codes for CASSINGAGGFQYF.

This clonotype showed up just once. A read error is possible here, since a much larger clone lies one base away. The chain uses TRBV24-1 and TRBJ2-1, with 9 bases identical to TRBD2. V trimming: 4 bases; J trimming: 6 bases; junction bases outside the gene matches: 12. This CDR3 has 17 amino acids. Looked up from germline, CDR1 is KGHDR and CDR2 is SFDVKD. This CDR3 is CATSDSTTSGRGNEQFF. The CDR3, as DNA: TGTGCCACCAGTGACTCAACGACTAGCGGAAGGGGCAATGAGCAGTTCTTC.

This clonotype was counted only a few times. One end of the junction does not line up with germline, which may come from a read error. The chain has TRBV5-1 and TRBJ2-5; D may be TRBD1 or TRBD2 (5 bases each). The CDR3 has 14 residues. CDR1 is SGHRS and CDR2 is YFSETQ in the germline V gene. As DNA, the CDR3 is TGTGCCAGCAGCGCCGGGACGGCACAAGAGACCCAGTACTTC. This sequence encodes CASSAGTAQETQYF. The complete variable domain, with remaining parts taken from reference TRBV5-1 and TRBJ2-5, reads KAGVTQTPRYLIKTRGQQVTLSCSPISGHRSVSWYQQTPGQGLQFLFEYFSETQRNKGNFPGRFSGRQFSNSRSEMNVSTLELGDSALYLCASSAGTAQETQYFGPGTRLLVL.

This clonotype was seen repeatedly, ten times or more. The chain employs TRBV18 and TRBJ1-1; maybe TRBD1 (5 bases). Trimming pared 3 bases from V and 1 base from J, leaving 12 bases between. Germline V gives CDR1 KGHSH, CDR2 LQKENI. CDR3 size: 15 residues. The CDR3 nucleotides are TGTGCCAGCTCACCCTCGACAGAGACGAACACTGAAGCTTTCTTT. Residues: CASSPSTETNTEAFF. The full variable domain, with the rest looked up from reference TRBV18 and TRBJ1-1, is NAGVMQNPRHLVRRRGQEARLRCSPMKGHSHVYWYRQLPEEGLKFMVYLQKENIIDESGMPKERFSAEFPKEGPSILRIQQVVRGDSAAYFCASSPSTETNTEAFFGQGTRLTVV.

This clonotype was counted between two and nine times. This sequence joins TRBV6-5 and TRBJ2-5, with D uncertain. CDR3 size: 14 residues. Germline-derived CDR1 and CDR2 are MNHEY and SVGAGI. Trimming took 1 base from V and 2 from J, leaving 8 bases between them. The CDR3 loop reads CASSYLPQQETQYF. The CDR3 DNA reads as TGTGCCAGCAGTTACTTACCCCAACAAGAGACCCAGTACTTC.

In its sample, this clonotype was seen many times. The chain couples TRBV6-1 to TRBJ1-5; unclear D gene. The V end was cut by 7 bases, the J end by 6 bases, with 10 bases between. The CDR3 covers 12 residues. The V gene's germline CDR1 is MNHNS and CDR2 SASEGT. CDR3 in amino acids: CASNTVLQPQHF. CDR3 DNA: TGTGCCAGCAATACGGTGCTTCAGCCCCAGCATTTT.

In its sample, this clonotype was seen a few times. A much larger clone lies one base from this, so it may be a read error. The chain combines TRBV29-1 with TRBJ2-7; D is unclear. CDR1 is SQVTM, CDR2 ANQGSEA, per germline. The CDR3 extends over 13 amino acids. The CDR3 sequence is CGVEEGPTYEQYF. DNA for the CDR3: TGCGGCGTTGAAGAAGGACCGACCTACGAGCAGTACTTC.

There are many counts of this clonotype. The CDR3 DNA reads TGCAGTGCTAGAGATTGGACGCCGGAGGATACGCAGTATTTT. Amino acid sequence: CSARDWTPEDTQYF. The J gene is TRBJ2-3, the V gene TRBV20-1; D gene ambiguous. The germline V gene encodes CDR1 DFQATT and CDR2 SNEGSKA (reference sequence). This CDR3 is built from 14 residues. V dropped 0 bases and J dropped 6 bases, with 13 bases sitting between them.

This clonotype has at least ten counts. CDR3 DNA sequence: TGTGCCAGCAACCCCCGTGGGGGGCTGGGCAATCAGCCCCAGCATTTT. Protein: CASNPRGGLGNQPQHF. The chain couples TRBV6-1 to TRBJ1-5; perhaps TRBD1 as D (6 bases). This CDR3 has 16 residues. The V gene lost 7 bases and the J gene lost 2 bases, with 18 bases spanning the gap. CDR1 is MNHNS and CDR2 is SASEGT in the germline V gene.

On this clonotype: A far more abundant clone sits one base away, making this likely a read error. This rearrangement joins TRBV11-2 to TRBJ2-3; D unresolved. The CDR3 has 12 residues. V was trimmed by 5 bases and J by 4 bases, leaving 7 bases between them. Germline V CDR1 and CDR2: SGHAT, FQNNGV. CDR3 DNA sequence: TGTGCCAGCAGCGCCGCGGCAGATACGCAGTATTTT. Translation: CASSAAADTQYF.

Details on this clonotype: One base separates it from a far larger clone, so it is likely a read error. The chain couples TRBV11-2 to TRBJ2-5, with D possibly being TRBD1 or TRBD2 (5 bases each). The germline V gene encodes CDR1 SGHAT and CDR2 FQNNGV. Between the trimmed V and J ends, which lost 1 base and 1 base, there was a span of 10 bases. This CDR3 spans 15 amino acids. The CDR3 nucleotides are TGTGCCAGCAGCTTAGGAGGGACCCTCCAAGAGACCCAGTACTTC. Its translation is CASSLGGTLQETQYF.

The sample holds many counts of this clonotype. This chain links TRBV19 with TRBJ1-1; 7 bases fit TRBD1. CDR3 size: 16 residues. With V trimmed by 5 bases and J by 0 bases, 9 bases remained unmatched. Germline-derived CDR1 and CDR2 are LNHDA and SQIVND (reference sequence). CDR3: CASSVSGTALNTEAFF. The CDR3 coding sequence is TGTGCCAGTAGTGTCTCCGGGACAGCCTTGAACACTGAAGCTTTCTTT.

This clonotype occurred many times. This chain uses TRBV20-1 with TRBJ1-2; 7 bases fit TRBD1. The V gene end was trimmed by 6 bases and the J gene end by 3 bases; junction bases not matched to a gene: 13. Germline V gene lookup returns CDR1 DFQATT and CDR2 SNEGSKA (reference sequence). The CDR3 is 15 amino acids. CDR3 bases: TGCAGTGCCACTACGACAGGGTCATTCGACTATGGCTACACCTTC. Encoded protein: CSATTTGSFDYGYTF.

In regard to this clonotype: A single base separates this from a much larger clone, so it may be a read error. The rearrangement joins TRBV4-3 to TRBJ2-5; 7 bases fit TRBD2. The ends lost 0 bases at V and 2 bases at J; junction bases unmatched: 9. Germline V gene lookup returns CDR1 LGHNA and CDR2 YSLEER. CDR3 size: 17 residues. Here the CDR3 reads CASSQDLSGAIQETQYF. CDR3 DNA: TGCGCCAGCAGCCAAGATTTGAGCGGGGCGATTCAAGAGACCCAGTACTTC.

This clonotype was seen many times. This chain links TRBV28 with TRBJ1-5; D is undetermined. There are 12 residues in the CDR3. V lost 5 bases to trimming and J lost 7 bases, with 9 bases between them. Germline V gene sequence: CDR1 MDHEN, CDR2 SYDVKM. The CDR3 loop is CASSGVNQPQHF. The CDR3 region has the DNA TGTGCCAGCAGTGGGGTTAACCAGCCCCAGCATTTT.

Concerning this clonotype itself: It is likely a read error: a sequence one base away is far more abundant. The genes are TRBV7-3 and TRBJ2-7, with D possibly TRBD1 on 6 matching bases. The germline V and J ends were trimmed by 4 bases and 1 base, with 17 bases remaining between them. The CDR3 spans 16 residues. The V gene's germline CDR1 is SGHTA and CDR2 FQGTGA. CDR3 amino acids: CASSSAPGTLSYEQYF. CDR3 in DNA: TGTGCCAGCAGCTCAGCTCCCGGGACACTTTCCTACGAGCAGTACTTC.

V and J are TRBV20-1 and TRBJ2-7; 11 bases are a match to TRBD2. Germline values: CDR1 DFQATT, CDR2 SNEGSKA (reference sequence). The CDR3 totals 13 residues. V dropped 5 bases and J dropped 4; count of bases not matched to a gene: 4. CDR3 nucleotide sequence: TGCAGTGCTGAGACTAGCGGGGATTACGAGCAGTACTTC. This gives the protein CSAETSGDYEQYF.

This clonotype was seen repeatedly, ten times or more. The chain employs TRBV5-6 and TRBJ2-7; D gene ambiguous. Germline values: CDR1 SGHDT, CDR2 YYEEEE. Trimming removed 4 bases from V and 7 bases from J, with 27 bases in between. CDR3 length: 17 amino acids. The CDR3 DNA is TGTGCCAGCAGCCCAACGCGTTGGGGTCCCAACACTCGGGAGCAGTACTTC. It codes for CASSPTRWGPNTREQYF.

This clonotype was counted many times. The chain carries TRBV30 and TRBJ1-2; maybe TRBD1 (5 bases). The germline CDR1 and CDR2 sequences are GTSNPN and SVGIG (reference sequence). This CDR3 has 14 amino acids. The V end lost 2 bases, the J end lost 4 bases, and 14 bases lay between the germline ends. CDR3 sequence (DNA): TGTGCCTGGAGTAAAAACACAGGCACCTATGGCTACACCTTC. The encoded protein is CAWSKNTGTYGYTF.

This clonotype has a count of ten or more. The chain carries TRBV3-2 and TRBJ2-7; the DNA was not used to check the table's D call, TRBD1. TRBV3-2 is tagged as a pseudogene. The CDR3 spans 17 residues. The chain's CDR3 is CASSQDFSRSPAYEQYF. The DNA of the CDR3 is TGTGCCAGCAGCCAAGATTTTTCGAGGTCCCCAGCCTACGAGCAGTACTTC.

This clonotype was seen ten or more times. The genes are TRBV12-5 and TRBJ1-4; TRBD1 might be the D (5 bases). Germline lookup yields CDR1 LGHNT and CDR2 FRNRAP. With 5 bases removed from V and 0 bases from J, the gap between germline ends came to 10 bases. The CDR3 length is 15 residues. CDR3 nucleotides: TGTGCTAGTGGTACCCGGGACGCAACTAATGAAAAACTGTTTTTT. As protein: CASGTRDATNEKLFF.

This clonotype was observed many times. This chain uses TRBV20-1 with TRBJ1-5; 7 nucleotides agree with TRBD1. V was clipped by 8 bases and J by 6 bases; unmatched bases: 7. In germline, CDR1 is DFQATT, CDR2 SNEGSKA (reference sequence). The CDR3 sequence is 12 residues long. In nucleotides, the CDR3 is TGCAGTACACGACAGGGAGCTCAGCCCCAGCATTTT. Translated: CSTRQGAQPQHF.

This clonotype was seen at least ten times. J is TRBJ2-5 and V is TRBV3-1; D is ambiguous. V was cut by 2 bases and J by 4 bases, with 23 bases left in between. CDR3 length: 18 amino acids. CDR1 is LGHDT, CDR2 YNNKEL, per germline (reference sequence). DNA of the CDR3: TGTGCCAGCAGCCAATACCCACCGGGCCCCGCAGGCCCAGAGACCCAGTACTTC. Protein: CASSQYPPGPAGPETQYF.

As regards this clonotype: A read error may explain this, as a much larger clone is one base away. The V call is TRBV2, the J call TRBJ2-5, with 9 nucleotides matching TRBD2. Germline CDR1 and CDR2: SNHLY and FYNNEI. V shed 6 bases and J 6 bases; nucleotides not matched to a gene: 20. The CDR3 is 18 residues long. The CDR3 protein is CASSQGLLAGSTRKTQYF. The CDR3 nucleotides are TGTGCCAGCAGCCAAGGGCTTCTAGCGGGAAGCACGAGGAAGACCCAGTACTTC.